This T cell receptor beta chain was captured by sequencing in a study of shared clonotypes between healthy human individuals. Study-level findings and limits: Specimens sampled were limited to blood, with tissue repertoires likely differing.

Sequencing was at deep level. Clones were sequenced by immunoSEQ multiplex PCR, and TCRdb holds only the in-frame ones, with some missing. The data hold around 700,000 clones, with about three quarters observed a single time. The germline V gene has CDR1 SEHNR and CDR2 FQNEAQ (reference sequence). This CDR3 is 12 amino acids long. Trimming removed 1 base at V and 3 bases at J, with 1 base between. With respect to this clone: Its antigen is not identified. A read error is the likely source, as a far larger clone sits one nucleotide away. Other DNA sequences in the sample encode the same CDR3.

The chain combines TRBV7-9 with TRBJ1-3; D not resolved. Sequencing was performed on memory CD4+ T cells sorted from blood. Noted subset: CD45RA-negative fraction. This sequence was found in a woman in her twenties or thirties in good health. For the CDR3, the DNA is TGTGCCAGCAGCTTAGTTGGAAACACCATATATTTT. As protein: CASSLVGNTIYF.